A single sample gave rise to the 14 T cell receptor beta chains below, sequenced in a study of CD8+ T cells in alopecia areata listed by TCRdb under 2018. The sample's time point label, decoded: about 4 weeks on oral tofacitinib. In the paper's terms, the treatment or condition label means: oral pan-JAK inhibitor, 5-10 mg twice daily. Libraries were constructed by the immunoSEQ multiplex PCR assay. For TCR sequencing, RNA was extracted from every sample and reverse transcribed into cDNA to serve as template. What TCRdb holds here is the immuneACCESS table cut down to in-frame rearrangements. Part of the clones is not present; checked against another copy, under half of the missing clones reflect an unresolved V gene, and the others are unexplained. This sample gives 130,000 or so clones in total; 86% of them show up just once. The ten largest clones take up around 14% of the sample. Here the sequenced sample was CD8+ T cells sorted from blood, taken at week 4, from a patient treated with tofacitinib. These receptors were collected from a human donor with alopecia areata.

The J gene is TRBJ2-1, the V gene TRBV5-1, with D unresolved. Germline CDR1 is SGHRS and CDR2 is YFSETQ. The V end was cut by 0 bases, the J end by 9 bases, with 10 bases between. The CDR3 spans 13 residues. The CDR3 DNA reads TGCGCCAGCAGCTTGGGCCGGCAGGTTGAGCAGTTCTTC. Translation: CASSLGRQVEQFF. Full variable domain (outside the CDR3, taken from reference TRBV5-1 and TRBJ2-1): KAGVTQTPRYLIKTRGQQVTLSCSPISGHRSVSWYQQTPGQGLQFLFEYFSETQRNKGNFPGRFSGRQFSNSRSEMNVSTLELGDSALYLCASSLGRQVEQFFGPGTRLTVL.

CDR3 in amino acids: CASSLADTDTQYF. CDR3 in DNA: TGTGCCAGCAGCTTAGCGGACACAGATACGCAGTATTTT. The V call is TRBV7-6, the J call TRBJ2-3; D remains ambiguous. V lost 0 bases, J lost 2 bases, and 3 bases lay in between. Germline values: CDR1 SGHVS, CDR2 FNYEAQ. The CDR3 covers 13 residues.

The CDR3 coding sequence is TGCAGCGTTGCCCGAGCTGGGGCCAACGTCCTGACTTTC. It specifies CSVARAGANVLTF. V gene TRBV29-1 combines with J gene TRBJ2-6, with D unresolved. V lost 4 bases to trimming and J lost 2 bases, with 6 bases between them. The length of the CDR3 is 13 residues. The germline CDR1 and CDR2 sequences are SQVTM and ANQGSEA.

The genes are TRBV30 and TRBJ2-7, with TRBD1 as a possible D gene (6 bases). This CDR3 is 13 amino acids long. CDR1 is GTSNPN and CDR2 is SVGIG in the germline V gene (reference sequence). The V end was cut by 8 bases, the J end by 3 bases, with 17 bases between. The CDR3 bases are TGTGCCGGCTTTTTGCAGGGGCACTACGAGCAGTACTTC. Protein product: CAGFLQGHYEQYF.

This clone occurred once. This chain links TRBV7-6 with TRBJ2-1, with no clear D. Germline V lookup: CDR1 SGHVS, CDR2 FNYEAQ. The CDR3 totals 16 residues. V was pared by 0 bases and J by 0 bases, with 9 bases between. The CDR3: CASSLAGNPSYNEQFF. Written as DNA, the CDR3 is TGTGCCAGCAGCTTAGCGGGAAATCCCTCCTACAATGAGCAGTTCTTC. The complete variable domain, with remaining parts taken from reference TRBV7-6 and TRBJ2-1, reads GAGVSQSPRYKVTKRGQDVALRCDPISGHVSLYWYRQALGQGPEFLTYFNYEAQQDKSGLPNDRFSAERPEGSISTLTIQRTEQRDSAMYRCASSLAGNPSYNEQFFGPGTRLTVL.

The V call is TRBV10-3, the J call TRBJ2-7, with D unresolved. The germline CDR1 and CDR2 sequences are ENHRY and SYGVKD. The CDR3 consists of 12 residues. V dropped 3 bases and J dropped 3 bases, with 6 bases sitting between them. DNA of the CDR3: TGTGCCATCAGTGAAGGCTACTACGAGCAGTACTTC. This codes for CAISEGYYEQYF.

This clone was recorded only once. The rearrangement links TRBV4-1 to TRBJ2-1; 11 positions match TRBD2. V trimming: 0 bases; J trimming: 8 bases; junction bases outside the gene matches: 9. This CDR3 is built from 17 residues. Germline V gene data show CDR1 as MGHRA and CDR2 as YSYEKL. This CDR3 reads CASSQDVGLAGGYEQFF. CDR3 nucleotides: TGCGCCAGCAGCCAAGATGTCGGGCTAGCGGGGGGCTATGAGCAGTTCTTC.

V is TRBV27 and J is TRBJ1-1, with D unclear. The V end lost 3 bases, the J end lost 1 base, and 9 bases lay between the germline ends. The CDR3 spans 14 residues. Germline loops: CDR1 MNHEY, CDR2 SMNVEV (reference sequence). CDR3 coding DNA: TGTGCCAGCAGTTTCGGGGATTCGAACACTGAAGCTTTCTTT. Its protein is CASSFGDSNTEAFF.

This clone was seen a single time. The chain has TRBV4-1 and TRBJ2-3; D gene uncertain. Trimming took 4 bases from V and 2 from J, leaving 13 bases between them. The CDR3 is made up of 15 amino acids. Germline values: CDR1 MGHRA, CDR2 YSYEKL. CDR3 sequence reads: CASSLVPGDTDTQYF. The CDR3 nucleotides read TGCGCCAGCAGCCTTGTTCCCGGCGACACAGATACGCAGTATTTT.

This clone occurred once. The CDR3 loop reads CASGQGVEQYF. Written as DNA, the CDR3 is TGTGCCAGCGGACAGGGGGTCGAGCAGTACTTC. V is TRBV19 and J is TRBJ2-7; TRBD1 aligns across 10 bases. The germline V gene encodes CDR1 LNHDA and CDR2 SQIVND (reference sequence). V was clipped by 9 bases and J by 6 bases; unmatched bases: 2. The CDR3 length is 11 residues.

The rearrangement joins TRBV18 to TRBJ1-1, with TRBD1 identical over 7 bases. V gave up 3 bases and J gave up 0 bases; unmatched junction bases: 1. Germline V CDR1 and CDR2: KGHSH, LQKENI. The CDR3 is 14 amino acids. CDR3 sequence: CASSPGTVNTEAFF. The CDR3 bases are TGTGCCAGCTCACCCGGGACAGTGAACACTGAAGCTTTCTTT. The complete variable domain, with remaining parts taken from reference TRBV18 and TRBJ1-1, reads NAGVMQNPRHLVRRRGQEARLRCSPMKGHSHVYWYRQLPEEGLKFMVYLQKENIIDESGMPKERFSAEFPKEGPSILRIQQVVRGDSAAYFCASSPGTVNTEAFFGQGTRLTVV.

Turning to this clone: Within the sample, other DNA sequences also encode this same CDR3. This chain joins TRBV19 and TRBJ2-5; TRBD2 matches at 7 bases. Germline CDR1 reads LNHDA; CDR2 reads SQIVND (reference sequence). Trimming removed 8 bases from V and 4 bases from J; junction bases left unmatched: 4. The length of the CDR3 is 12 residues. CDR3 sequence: CASSLAGETQYF. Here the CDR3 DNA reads TGTGCCAGTTCCTTAGCGGGAGAGACCCAGTACTTC.

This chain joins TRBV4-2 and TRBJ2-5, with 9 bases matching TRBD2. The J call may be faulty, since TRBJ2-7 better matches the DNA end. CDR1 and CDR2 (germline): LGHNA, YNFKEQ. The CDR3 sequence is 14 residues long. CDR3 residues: CASSQRGGAYEQYF. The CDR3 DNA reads TGTGCCAGCAGCCAACGCGGGGGGGCCTACGAGCAGTACTTC.

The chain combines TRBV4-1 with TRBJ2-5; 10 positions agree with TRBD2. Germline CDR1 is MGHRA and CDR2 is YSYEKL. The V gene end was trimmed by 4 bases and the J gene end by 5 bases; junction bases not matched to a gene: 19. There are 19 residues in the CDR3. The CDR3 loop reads CASSLTAGGLAGEGETQYF. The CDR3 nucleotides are TGCGCCAGCAGCCTGACGGCTGGGGGCCTAGCGGGAGAGGGGGAGACCCAGTACTTC.